These T cell receptor beta chains were read from a single sample in a study of shared clonotypes between healthy human individuals. The protocol was immunoSEQ multiplex PCR, while the TCRdb copy is restricted to in-frame clones and leaves out a portion. The data show roughly 2.6 million clones, 85% to 95% seen once. The sequenced material came from naive CD4+ T cells sorted from blood. The receptors originated from a man younger than 35 in good health. Each CDR3 is given with its conserved first and last residue. A D gene is named only where the DNA matches it firmly. A clone size is listed for some rows: how often the clone was seen (once, few, many), or a class if it is expanded.

size	D	V	J	CDR3	DNA
.	.	TRBV6-8	TRBJ2-5	CASSSAGQETQYF	TGTGCCAGCAGTTCTGCGGGACAAGAGACCCAGTACTTC
.	.	TRBV6-1	TRBJ1-3	CASSEPGNTIYF	TGTGCCAGCAGTGAACCTGGAAACACCATATATTTT
once	.	TRBV28	TRBJ1-1	CASSSPTLEAFF	TGTGCCAGCAGCTCACCAACCCTTGAAGCTTTCTTT
.	TRBD1	TRBV5-6	TRBJ2-3	CASSTDRGRYPSSTDTQYF	TGTGCCAGCAGCACAGACAGGGGGCGATACCCATCTAGCACAGATACGCAGTATTTT
.	.	TRBV6-1	TRBJ1-1	CASSEWQGNTEAFF	TGTGCCAGCAGTGAGTGGCAGGGTAACACTGAAGCTTTCTTT
once	.	TRBV5-1	TRBJ2-6	CASSNLRSSGANVLTF	TGCGCCAGCAGCAACCTACGGAGCTCTGGGGCCAACGTCCTGACTTTC
.	.	TRBV9	TRBJ1-1	CASSFGPSNTEAFF	TGTGCCAGCAGCTTTGGACCGAGCAACACTGAAGCTTTCTTT
few	.	TRBV5-1	TRBJ1-6	CASSLEAGNQGPLHF	TGCGCCAGCAGCTTGGAGGCAGGCAACCAAGGGCCCCTCCACTTT
.	.	TRBV5-1	TRBJ1-1	CASSIGEWAEAFF	TGCGCCAGCAGTATCGGGGAGTGGGCTGAAGCTTTCTTT
few	TRBD1	TRBV30	TRBJ1-1	CAWSVPGQGGDTEAFF	TGTGCCTGGAGTGTCCCGGGACAGGGGGGGGACACTGAAGCTTTCTTT
.	.	TRBV5-1	TRBJ1-1	CASSSDTRLGAEAFF	TGCGCCAGCAGCTCCGACACGCGGCTCGGGGCTGAAGCTTTCTTT
once	TRBD1	TRBV7-9	TRBJ2-7	CASSSWDRVWEQYF	TGTGCCAGCAGCTCCTGGGACAGGGTCTGGGAGCAGTACTTC
.	.	TRBV5-4	TRBJ2-2	CASSLAADPNTGELFF	TGTGCCAGCAGCCTTGCCGCGGACCCGAACACCGGGGAGCTGTTTTTT
.	.	TRBV2	TRBJ1-3	CASRRTGSGNTIYF	TGTGCCAGCAGGCGAACAGGGTCTGGAAACACCATATATTTT
.	.	TRBV18	TRBJ2-1	CASSPGRHNEQFF	TGTGCCAGCTCACCGGGACGCCACAATGAGCAGTTCTTC
.	.	TRBV6-1	TRBJ2-2	CASPRGTSATGELFF	TGTGCCAGCCCTAGAGGGACTTCTGCTACCGGGGAGCTGTTTTTT
once	.	TRBV28	TRBJ2-5	CASEGETQYF	TGTGCCAGCGAGGGGGAGACCCAGTACTTC
.	TRBD2	TRBV4-1	TRBJ2-3	CASSQGSSGSTDTQYF	TGCGCCAGCAGCCAAGGTAGTAGCGGGAGCACAGATACGCAGTATTTT
.	.	TRBV28	TRBJ1-1	CASSLGGLGSVNTEAFF	TGTGCCAGCAGTTTGGGGGGGTTGGGATCGGTGAACACTGAAGCTTTCTTT